This TCR beta chain was captured by sequencing in a study of T-cell memory formation after mild COVID-19. This clonotype was seen only a few times. TCRdb itself ran the 5' RACE reads through MiXCR, one entry per CDR3 protein. Of roughly 130,000 distinct CDR3 sequences listed, 15% to 20% are singletons. Germline V lookup: CDR1 SGHRS, CDR2 YFSETQ. V was cut by 4 bases and J by 9 bases, with 17 bases left in between. The CDR3 is 15 residues long. Sequenced sample: PBMCs or a T cell subset sorted from them (not recorded which). The V and J genes are TRBV5-1 and TRBJ1-6; the D is unclear. The sequence was collected from a man aged 18 to 29 who had mild COVID-19 (a few samples of this study predate the infection). Cell type and time point are not known. The DNA for the CDR3 is TGCGCCAGCAGCCCCCTTGAGGGCCGGGGTTCACCCCTCCACTTT. It yields the protein CASSPLEGRGSPLHF.